These 22 T cell receptor beta chains came from one sample sequenced in a study of T cell responses to AZD1222 COVID-19 vaccine. Profiled with immunoSEQ multiplex PCR; TCRdb holds only in-frame clones, not every one. The repertoire holds around 130,000 clones, with about 86% as singletons. This sample comprised peripheral blood, obtained on day 0 of AZD1222 vaccination. Receptor source: an adult in good health.

The rearrangement uses TRBV21-1 and TRBJ1-5. TRBV21-1 is tagged as a pseudogene. CDR3 length: 17 residues. CDR3 DNA sequence: TGTGCCAGCAGAATTGGACGGGTTCCCAATAGCAATCAGCCCCAGCATTTT. Translation: CASRIGRVPNSNQPQHF.

V and J are TRBV28 and TRBJ2-7; D remains ambiguous. V was clipped by 5 bases and J by 2 bases, with 16 bases between them. CDR1 and CDR2 (germline): MDHEN, SYDVKM. CDR3 size: 15 residues. The chain's CDR3 is CASSRTSPIAYEQYF. CDR3 sequence (DNA): TGTGCCAGCAGTCGAACGTCCCCGATTGCCTACGAGCAGTACTTC.

The chain carries TRBV29-1 and TRBJ1-1; maybe TRBD1 (6 bases). The CDR3 runs 13 residues. The V gene's germline CDR1 is SQVTM and CDR2 ANQGSEA. V was trimmed by 8 bases and J by 1 base, leaving 14 bases between them. CDR3 DNA: TGCAGCTCCTCCGGGACACAGAACACTGAAGCTTTCTTT. Residues: CSSSGTQNTEAFF.

V gene TRBV9 combines with J gene TRBJ2-1; 12 nucleotides line up with TRBD2. This CDR3 has 18 amino acids. The V gene end was trimmed by 4 bases and the J gene end by 3 bases; junction bases not matched to a gene: 11. Germline CDR1 and CDR2: SGDLS and YYNGEE. For the CDR3, the DNA is TGTGCCAGCAGCCTATCCCCTGGACTAGCGGGAATCTACAATGAGCAGTTCTTC. It translates to CASSLSPGLAGIYNEQFF.

This clone was seen a handful of times. The chain uses TRBV6-5 and TRBJ2-3, with 8 bases matching TRBD2. Germline CDR1 MNHEY, CDR2 SVGAGI. The length of the CDR3 is 15 residues. V lost 5 bases and J lost 0; bases outside the gene matches: 4. For the CDR3, the DNA is TGTGCCAGCAGTCCAGCGGGGGAGAGCACAGATACGCAGTATTTT. Residues: CASSPAGESTDTQYF.

This clone was seen more than once but under ten times. The gene calls are TRBV9 and TRBJ2-5; D may be TRBD1 (6 bases). Between the trimmed V and J ends, which lost 0 bases and 5 bases, there was a span of 14 bases. The CDR3 has 15 residues. Looked up from germline, CDR1 is SGDLS and CDR2 is YYNGEE. The CDR3 coding sequence is TGTGCCAGCAGCGTAGGAATAGGGGGTGCGGAGACCCAGTACTTC. This codes for CASSVGIGGAETQYF.

The chain is built from TRBV10-3 and TRBJ1-2; TRBD1 matches 7 bases. This CDR3 region has 14 residues. The V segment lost 11 bases and the J segment 3 bases; nucleotides outside the gene matches: 12. Germline loops: CDR1 ENHRY, CDR2 SYGVKD. The CDR3: CASGENRGDYGYTF. In DNA form, the CDR3 reads TGTGCCTCCGGCGAGAACAGGGGTGACTATGGCTACACCTTC.

V gene TRBV27 combines with J gene TRBJ2-2, with D unresolved. V was pared by 4 bases and J by 1 base, with 13 bases between. The CDR3 sequence is 16 residues long. Germline V gives CDR1 MNHEY, CDR2 SMNVEV (reference sequence). Written as DNA, the CDR3 is TGTGCCAGCAGTTCGCCCAGGCGTTTGAACACCGGGGAGCTGTTTTTT. It codes for CASSSPRRLNTGELFF.

The chain employs TRBV28 and TRBJ2-2; D is uncertain. The CDR3 has 16 residues. In germline, CDR1 is MDHEN, CDR2 SYDVKM. V lost 8 bases and J lost 7, with 23 bases in between. The CDR3 spells CASAHSGVVVFGELFF. The CDR3 nucleotides are TGTGCCAGCGCCCACAGTGGGGTGGTAGTATTCGGGGAGCTGTTTTTT. The full variable domain, rest sourced from reference TRBV28 and TRBJ2-2, is DVKVTQSSRYLVKRTGEKVFLECVQDMDHENMFWYRQDPGLGLRLIYFSYDVKMKEKGDIPEGYSVSREKKERFSLILESASTNQTSMYLCASAHSGVVVFGELFFGEGSRLTVL.

The chain couples TRBV19 to TRBJ1-5; D not resolved. CDR1 and CDR2 (germline): LNHDA, SQIVND (reference sequence). This CDR3 is built from 13 residues. Trimming shortened V by 5 bases and J by 7 bases, and 12 bases separated the two germline ends. The CDR3 region is CASSWAVRQPQHF. The CDR3 DNA reads TGTGCCAGTAGTTGGGCTGTGAGACAGCCCCAGCATTTT.

The V call is TRBV10-3, the J call TRBJ1-3; D is ambiguous. The germline V and J ends were trimmed by 6 bases and 0 bases, with 9 bases remaining between them. The CDR3 contains 14 residues. Germline values: CDR1 ENHRY, CDR2 SYGVKD. This chain's CDR3 is CAIRSDFSGNTIYF. The DNA of the CDR3 is TGTGCCATCAGATCGGACTTCTCTGGAAACACCATATATTTT.

The chain recombines TRBV3-1 (or the pseudogene TRBV3-2) with TRBJ1-3; 7 nucleotides agree with TRBD1. In germline, CDR1 is LGHDT, CDR2 YNNKEL (reference sequence). Germline trimming cut 6 bases from V and 4 bases from J; bases unmatched to any gene: 6. The CDR3 is made up of 14 amino acids. Here the CDR3 reads CASSYGTEGNTIYF. The CDR3 DNA reads as TGTGCCAGCAGTTACGGGACAGAAGGAAACACCATATATTTT.

The chain uses TRBV19 and TRBJ1-5, with D perhaps matching TRBD1 (6 bases). This CDR3 is built from 13 residues. V lost 6 bases and J lost 3, with 9 bases in between. In germline, CDR1 is LNHDA, CDR2 SQIVND (reference sequence). The CDR3 sequence: CASRDSDNQPQHF. The DNA of the CDR3 is TGTGCCAGTAGGGACAGCGACAATCAGCCCCAGCATTTT.

The chain uses TRBV12-3 or TRBV12-4 and TRBJ1-2; 10 positions agree with TRBD1. V lost 5 bases, J lost 4 bases, and 1 base stayed unmatched. This CDR3 comprises 13 residues. CDR3 nucleotide sequence: TGTGCCAGCAGTAGGGACAGGGGCTATGGCTACACCTTC. It encodes CASSRDRGYGYTF.

The genes are TRBV15 and TRBJ2-1; TRBD1 matches 7 bases. V lost 0 bases, J lost 6 bases, and 5 bases stayed unmatched. Germline V gene lookup returns CDR1 LNHNV and CDR2 YYDKDF (reference sequence). The CDR3 has 15 residues. The CDR3 DNA sequence: TGTGCCACCAGCAGAGATGGGGACAGTGCCAATGAGCAGTTCTTC. Its translation: CATSRDGDSANEQFF. Combining the CDR3 with reference TRBV15 and TRBJ2-1 gives the whole variable domain DAMVIQNPRYQVTQFGKPVTLSCSQTLNHNVMYWYQQKSSQAPKLLFHYYDKDFNNEADTPDNFQSRRPNTSFCFLDIRSPGLGDTAMYLCATSRDGDSANEQFFGPGTRLTVL.

The V gene is TRBV7-8, the J gene TRBJ1-2; no definite D call. V lost 4 bases to trimming and J lost 4 bases, with 13 bases between them. The CDR3 runs to 14 residues. Germline V gives CDR1 SGHVS, CDR2 FQNEAQ. The CDR3 here is CASSSGTEGYGYTF. In nucleotides, the CDR3 is TGTGCCAGCAGCTCGGGCACAGAAGGCTATGGCTACACCTTC. The full variable domain, its missing parts supplied by reference TRBV7-8 and TRBJ1-2, is GAGVSQSPRYKVAKRGQDVALRCDPISGHVSLFWYQQALGQGPEFLTYFQNEAQLDKSGLPSDRFFAERPEGSVSTLKIQRTQQEDSAVYLCASSSGTEGYGYTFGSGTRLTVV.

CDR3 sequence: CASTATGANVLTF. CDR3 DNA: TGTGCCAGTACCGCGACTGGGGCCAACGTCCTGACTTTC. This rearrangement joins TRBV19 to TRBJ2-6; no clear D gene. V dropped 7 bases and J dropped 2 bases, with 6 bases sitting between them. The CDR3 extends over 13 amino acids. Germline loops: CDR1 LNHDA, CDR2 SQIVND (reference sequence).

The chain has TRBV2 and TRBJ1-5, with 8 bases matching TRBD1. The germline V gene encodes CDR1 SNHLY and CDR2 FYNNEI. The CDR3 loop spans 15 amino acids. J gave up 4 bases and V 7 bases, and 9 bases lay outside the gene matches. Written as DNA, the CDR3 is TGTGCCAGCACCTCGGACAGGGTGTGGAATCAGCCCCAGCATTTT. Protein: CASTSDRVWNQPQHF.

This clone was seen more than once but under ten times. The rearrangement uses TRBV4-3 and TRBJ1-4; D is perhaps TRBD1 (5 bases). The CDR3 has 17 residues. Trimming removed 1 base from V and 4 bases from J, with 16 bases in between. Germline CDR1 is LGHNA and CDR2 is YSLEER. The CDR3 DNA sequence: TGCGCCAGCAGCCAAGGGCAGGGAGGATCAAGTAATGAAAAACTGTTTTTT. Its protein product is CASSQGQGGSSNEKLFF.

The chain couples TRBV11-2 to TRBJ2-2; a weak D match, TRBD2 (6 bases). V gave up 3 bases and J gave up 3 bases, with 11 bases separating them. The CDR3 spans 15 residues. Germline CDR1 SGHAT, CDR2 FQNNGV. CDR3 in DNA: TGTGCCAGCAGCTTCGGGGGTGGGGACACCGGGGAGCTGTTTTTT. It codes for CASSFGGGDTGELFF.

The chain has TRBV2 and TRBJ2-3; 7 bases match TRBD1. J gave up 6 bases and V 6 bases, and 9 bases lay outside the gene matches. Germline CDR1 and CDR2: SNHLY and FYNNEI. The CDR3 is 14 residues long. CDR3 in amino acids: CASSARQGGDTQYF. As DNA, the CDR3 is TGTGCCAGCAGCGCCAGACAGGGCGGCGATACGCAGTATTTT.

The chain couples TRBV6-2 or TRBV6-3 to TRBJ1-2, with D unresolved. Trimming left V 5 bases short and J 0 bases short, with 13 bases between. This CDR3 has 15 residues. The germline CDR1 and CDR2 sequences are MNHEY and SVGEGT. In nucleotides, the CDR3 is TGTGCCAGCAGTGAGACTGCCACAGCTAACTATGGCTACACCTTC. Translation gives CASSETATANYGYTF.